This T cell receptor beta chain is from a study of Graves' ophthalmopathy and Graves' hyperthyroidism. In this sample, this clonotype turned up many times. The germline gives CDR1 ENHRY, CDR2 SYGVKD. The germline V and J ends were trimmed by 0 bases and 5 bases, with 11 bases remaining between them. The CDR3 covers 15 residues. Aged 18 to 65, hyperthyroidism patients had new diagnoses of under 2 months' duration. Scientists amplified the TCR beta CDR3 regions from RNA transcripts. HTBI primers primed a first-round RT-PCR, and a second-round multiplex PCR followed. TCRdb re-called the multiplex PCR reads with MiXCR, one entry per CDR3 protein. This table holds around 1,000,000 distinct CDR3 sequences, roughly two fifths found once.

Sequenced sample: peripheral blood or thyroid tissue (not recorded which). The receptor's source is an adult man with Graves' hyperthyroidism. The V gene is TRBV10-3, the J gene TRBJ1-5; no definite D call. CDR3 bases: TGTGCCATCAGTGAGTCGGGTAGGGTCCATCAGCCCCAGCATTTT. It codes for CAISESGRVHQPQHF.